The 2 T cell receptor beta chains below all came from one sample that was sequenced in a study of vaccination effects on CD4 cells after COVID-19. The repertoire was sequenced with immunoSEQ multiplex PCR; TCRdb's copy has only in-frame clones and lacks some. This table has more than 40,000 clones, roughly 79% appearing once. Before sequencing took place, the ViraFEST assay used viral peptide pools to expand antigen-specific CD4+ T cells. Investigators separated out CD4+ T cells once less than 11 days of culture had passed. Each vaccine recipient was nucleocapsid antibody negative and had no prior SARS-CoV-2 infection. The antigens these receptors bind are not known. The specimen was CD4+ T cells from PBMCs cultured with SARS-CoV-2 spike peptides, collected before COVID-19 vaccination. These receptors were taken from a human donor who received a COVID-19 vaccine.

The CDR3 DNA sequence: TGCGCCAGCAGCCAAGGCAGGCAGGGGAACACTGAAGCTTTCTTT. This translates into CASSQGRQGNTEAFF. The rearrangement uses TRBV4-1 and TRBJ1-1; D might be TRBD1 (5 bases). Per germline, CDR1 MGHRA and CDR2 YSYEKL. Trimming left V 1 base short and J 1 base short, with 10 bases between. CDR3 size: 15 residues.

This chain connects TRBV19 to TRBJ2-7; D call uncertain. In germline, CDR1 is LNHDA, CDR2 SQIVND (reference sequence). The length of the CDR3 is 15 residues. The V end lost 5 bases, the J end lost 6 bases, and 20 bases lay between the germline ends. The CDR3 sequence is CASSPPGPKMSEQYV. In DNA, the CDR3 is TGTGCCAGTAGTCCGCCGGGCCCGAAAATGTCCGAGCAGTACGTC.